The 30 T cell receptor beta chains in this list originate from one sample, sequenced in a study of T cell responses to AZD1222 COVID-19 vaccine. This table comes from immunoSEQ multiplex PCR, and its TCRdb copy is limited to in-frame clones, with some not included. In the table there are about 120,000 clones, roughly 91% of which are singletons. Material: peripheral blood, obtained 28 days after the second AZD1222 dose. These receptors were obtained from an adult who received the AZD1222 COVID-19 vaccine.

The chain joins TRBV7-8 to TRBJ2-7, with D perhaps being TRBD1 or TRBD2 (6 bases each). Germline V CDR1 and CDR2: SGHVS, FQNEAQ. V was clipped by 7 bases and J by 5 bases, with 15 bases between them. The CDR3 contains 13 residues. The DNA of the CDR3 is TGTGCCAGCACCGCACTAGGGGGGCACGAGCAGTACTTC. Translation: CASTALGGHEQYF.

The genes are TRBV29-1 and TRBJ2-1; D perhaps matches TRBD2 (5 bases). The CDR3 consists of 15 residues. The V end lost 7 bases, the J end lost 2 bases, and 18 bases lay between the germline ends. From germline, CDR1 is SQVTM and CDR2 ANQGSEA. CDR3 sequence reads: CSAKVDSQTYNEQFF. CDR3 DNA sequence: TGCAGCGCCAAGGTGGACTCCCAAACCTACAATGAGCAGTTCTTC.

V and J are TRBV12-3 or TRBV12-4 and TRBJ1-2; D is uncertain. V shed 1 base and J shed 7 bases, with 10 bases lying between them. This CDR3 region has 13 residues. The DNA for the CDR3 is TGTGCCAGCAGTTTAGGACGGAAGGGTGGCTACACCTTC. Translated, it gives CASSLGRKGGYTF.

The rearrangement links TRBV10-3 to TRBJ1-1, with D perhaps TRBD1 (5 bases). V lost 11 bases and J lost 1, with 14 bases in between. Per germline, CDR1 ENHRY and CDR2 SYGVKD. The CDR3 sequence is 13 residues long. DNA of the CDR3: TGTGCCTCTTCTGGAGGGGAGAACACTGAAGCTTTCTTT. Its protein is CASSGGENTEAFF.

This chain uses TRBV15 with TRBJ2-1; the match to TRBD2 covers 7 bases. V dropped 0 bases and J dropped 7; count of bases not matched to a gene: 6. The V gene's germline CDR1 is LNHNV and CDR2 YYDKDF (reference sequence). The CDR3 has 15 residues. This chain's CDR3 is CATSRDGGSYNEQFF. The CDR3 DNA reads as TGTGCCACCAGCAGAGACGGCGGGAGTTATAATGAGCAGTTCTTC.

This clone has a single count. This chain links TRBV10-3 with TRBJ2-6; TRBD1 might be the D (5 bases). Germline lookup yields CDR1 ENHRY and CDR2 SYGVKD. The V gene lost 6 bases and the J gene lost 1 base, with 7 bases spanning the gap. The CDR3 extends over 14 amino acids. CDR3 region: CAISAGSGANVLTF. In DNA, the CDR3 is TGTGCCATCAGCGCAGGGTCTGGGGCCAACGTCCTGACTTTC.

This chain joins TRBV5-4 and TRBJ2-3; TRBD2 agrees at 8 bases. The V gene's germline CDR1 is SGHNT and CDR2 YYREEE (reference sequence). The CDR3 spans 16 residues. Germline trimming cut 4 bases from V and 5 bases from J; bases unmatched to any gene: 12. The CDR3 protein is CASSLSVGGALDTQYF. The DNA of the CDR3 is TGTGCCAGCAGCCTGTCGGTCGGGGGGGCCTTAGATACGCAGTATTTT.

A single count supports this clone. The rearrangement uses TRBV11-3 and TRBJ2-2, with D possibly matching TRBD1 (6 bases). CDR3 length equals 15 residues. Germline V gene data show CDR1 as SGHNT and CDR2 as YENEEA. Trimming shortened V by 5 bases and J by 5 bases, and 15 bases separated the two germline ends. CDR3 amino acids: CASSQKDQGTGELFF. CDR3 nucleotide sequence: TGTGCCAGCAGCCAAAAAGACCAGGGGACCGGGGAGCTGTTTTTT.

Here the CDR3 reads CATSRVDRGPTEAFF. Here the CDR3 DNA reads TGTGCCACCAGCAGAGTCGACAGGGGGCCCACTGAAGCTTTCTTT. The chain links TRBV15 to TRBJ1-1; 10 nucleotides match TRBD1. The CDR3 has 15 amino acids. Per the germline V gene, CDR1 is LNHNV and CDR2 is YYDKDF (reference sequence). The junction had 3 bases not matched to a gene; V was cut back by 1 base and J by 4 bases.

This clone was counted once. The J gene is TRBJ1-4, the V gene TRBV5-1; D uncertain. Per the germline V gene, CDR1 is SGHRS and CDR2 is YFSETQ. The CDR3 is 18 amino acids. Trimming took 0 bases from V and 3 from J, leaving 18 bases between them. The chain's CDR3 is CASSLAGRARSANEKLFF. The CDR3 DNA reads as TGCGCCAGCAGCTTGGCCGGGAGGGCCCGTAGTGCTAATGAAAAACTGTTTTTT.

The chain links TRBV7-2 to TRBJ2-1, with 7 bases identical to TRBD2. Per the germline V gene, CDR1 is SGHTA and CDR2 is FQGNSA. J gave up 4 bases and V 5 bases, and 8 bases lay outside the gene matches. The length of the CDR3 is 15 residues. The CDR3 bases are TGTGCCAGCAGCCTCGGGCTAGCGGCATACAATGAGCAGTTCTTC. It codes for CASSLGLAAYNEQFF.

In DNA form, the CDR3 reads TGTGCCAGCAGCCCCGCCCTAGGGAGGGCGACACCCCTCCACTTT. Translated: CASSPALGRATPLHF. The chain recombines TRBV9 with TRBJ1-6; unclear D gene. Trimming pared 4 bases from V and 11 bases from J, leaving 19 bases between. CDR3 size: 15 residues. CDR1 and CDR2 (germline): SGDLS, YYNGEE.

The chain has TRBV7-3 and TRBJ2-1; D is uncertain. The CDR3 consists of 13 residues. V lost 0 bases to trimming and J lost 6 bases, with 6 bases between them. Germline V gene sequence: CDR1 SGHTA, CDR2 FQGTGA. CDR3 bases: TGTGCCAGCAGCTTAACCCGATCCAATGAGCAGTTCTTC. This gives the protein CASSLTRSNEQFF.

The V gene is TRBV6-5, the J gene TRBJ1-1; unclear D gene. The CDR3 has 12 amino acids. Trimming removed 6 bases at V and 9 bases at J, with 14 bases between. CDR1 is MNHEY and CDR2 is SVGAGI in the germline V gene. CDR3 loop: CASSRSRGQAFF. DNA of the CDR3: TGTGCCAGCAGCCGGAGTCGAGGCCAAGCTTTCTTT.

The chain's CDR3 is CASSLSLSTDTQYF. The CDR3, as DNA: TGTGCCAGCAGCCTCTCACTTAGCACAGATACGCAGTATTTT. The chain recombines TRBV7-3 with TRBJ2-3, with unresolved D. The CDR3 loop spans 14 amino acids. Germline V lookup: CDR1 SGHTA, CDR2 FQGTGA. The ends were cut back, 5 bases at V and 0 bases at J, with 9 bases in the middle.

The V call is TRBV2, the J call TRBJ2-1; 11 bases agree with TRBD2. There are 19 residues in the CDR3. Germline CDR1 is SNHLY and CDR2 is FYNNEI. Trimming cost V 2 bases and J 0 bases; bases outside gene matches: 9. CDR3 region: CASSERGLAAPRSYNEQFF. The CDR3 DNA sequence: TGTGCCAGCAGTGAAAGGGGACTAGCGGCCCCACGCTCCTACAATGAGCAGTTCTTC.

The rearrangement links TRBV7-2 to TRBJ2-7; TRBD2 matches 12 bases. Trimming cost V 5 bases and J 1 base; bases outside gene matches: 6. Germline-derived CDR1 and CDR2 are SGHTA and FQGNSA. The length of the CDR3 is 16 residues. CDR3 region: CASSVTSGGLSYEQYF. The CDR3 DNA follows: TGTGCCAGCAGCGTGACTAGCGGGGGCCTTTCCTACGAGCAGTACTTC.

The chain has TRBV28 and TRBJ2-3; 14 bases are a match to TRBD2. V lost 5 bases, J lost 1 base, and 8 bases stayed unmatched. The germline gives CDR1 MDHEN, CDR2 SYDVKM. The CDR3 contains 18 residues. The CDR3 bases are TGTGCCAGCAGTCCGGGACTAGCGGGGGTGGGGGGCACAGATACGCAGTATTTT. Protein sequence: CASSPGLAGVGGTDTQYF.

CDR3 in amino acids: CASSPGGRGNEQFF. CDR3 DNA: TGTGCCAGCTCACCTGGCGGGAGGGGTAATGAGCAGTTCTTC. The V gene is TRBV18, the J gene TRBJ2-1, with 9 nucleotides matching TRBD2. This CDR3 region has 14 residues. V was clipped by 3 bases and J by 7 bases; unmatched bases: 4. Germline values: CDR1 KGHSH, CDR2 LQKENI.

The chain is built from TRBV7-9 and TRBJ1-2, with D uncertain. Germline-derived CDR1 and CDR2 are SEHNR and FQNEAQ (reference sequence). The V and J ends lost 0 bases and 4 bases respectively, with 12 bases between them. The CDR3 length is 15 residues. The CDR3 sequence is CASSLAVGSGYGYTF. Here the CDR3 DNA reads TGTGCCAGCAGCTTAGCGGTTGGTAGCGGCTATGGCTACACCTTC.

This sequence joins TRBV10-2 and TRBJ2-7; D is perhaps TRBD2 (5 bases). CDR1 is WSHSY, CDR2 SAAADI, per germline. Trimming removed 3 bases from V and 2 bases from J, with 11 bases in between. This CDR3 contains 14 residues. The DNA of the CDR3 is TGCGCCAGCAGTGAAAGAGGAGGACCCTACGAGCAGTACTTC. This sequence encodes CASSERGGPYEQYF.

The CDR3, as DNA: TGTGCTAGTGGTTTGAAAGCCGGGACTAGCGGGACCCACAATGAGCAGTTCTTC. Its translation: CASGLKAGTSGTHNEQFF. V usage is TRBV12-5 and J usage is TRBJ2-1; TRBD2 aligns across 13 bases. Per the germline V gene, CDR1 is LGHNT and CDR2 is FRNRAP. This CDR3 comprises 18 residues. With 2 bases clipped from V and 5 bases from J, the junction kept 9 bases outside the gene matches.

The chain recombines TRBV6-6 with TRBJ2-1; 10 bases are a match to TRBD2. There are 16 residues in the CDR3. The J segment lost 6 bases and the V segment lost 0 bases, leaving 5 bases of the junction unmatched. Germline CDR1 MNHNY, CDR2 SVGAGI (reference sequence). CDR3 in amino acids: CASSYSKSGGGNEQFF. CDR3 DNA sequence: TGTGCCAGCAGTTACTCAAAGAGCGGGGGGGGCAATGAGCAGTTCTTC.

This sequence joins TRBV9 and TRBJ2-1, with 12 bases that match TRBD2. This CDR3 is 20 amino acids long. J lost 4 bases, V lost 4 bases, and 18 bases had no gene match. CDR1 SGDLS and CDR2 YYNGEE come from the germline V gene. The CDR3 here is CASSTRLAGEGLLTYNEQFF. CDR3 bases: TGTGCCAGCAGCACTAGACTAGCGGGAGAGGGTTTACTTACGTACAATGAGCAGTTCTTC.

Here the CDR3 reads CASSSAERGTRKYF. The CDR3 DNA reads TGTGCCAGCAGTTCAGCCGAGCGGGGTACCAGGAAGTACTTC. This rearrangement joins TRBV27 to TRBJ2-7; 7 nucleotides align to TRBD2. This CDR3 is 14 amino acids long. V dropped 4 bases and J dropped 11; count of bases not matched to a gene: 14. Germline V lookup: CDR1 MNHEY, CDR2 SMNVEV (reference sequence).

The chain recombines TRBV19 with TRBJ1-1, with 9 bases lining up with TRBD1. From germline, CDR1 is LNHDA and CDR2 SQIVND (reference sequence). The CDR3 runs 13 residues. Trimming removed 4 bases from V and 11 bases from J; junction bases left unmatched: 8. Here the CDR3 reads CASSTGQGSPAFF. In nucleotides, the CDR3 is TGTGCCAGTAGTACCGGACAGGGGTCCCCCGCTTTCTTT. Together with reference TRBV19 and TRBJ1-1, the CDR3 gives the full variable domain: DGGITQSPKYLFRKEGQNVTLSCEQNLNHDAMYWYRQDPGQGLRLIYYSQIVNDFQKGDIAEGYSVSREKKESFPLTVTSAQKNPTAFYLCASSTGQGSPAFFGQGTRLTVV.

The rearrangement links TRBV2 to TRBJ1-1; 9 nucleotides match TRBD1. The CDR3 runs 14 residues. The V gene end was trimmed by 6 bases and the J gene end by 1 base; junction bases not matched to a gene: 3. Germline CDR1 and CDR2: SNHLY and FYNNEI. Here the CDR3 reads CASSGQGSNTEAFF. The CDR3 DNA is TGTGCCAGCAGCGGACAGGGGTCGAACACTGAAGCTTTCTTT. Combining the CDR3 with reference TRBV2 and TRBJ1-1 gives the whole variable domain EPEVTQTPSHQVTQMGQEVILRCVPISNHLYFYWYRQILGQKVEFLVSFYNNEISEKSEIFDDQFSVERPDGSNFTLKIRSTKLEDSAMYFCASSGQGSNTEAFFGQGTRLTVV.

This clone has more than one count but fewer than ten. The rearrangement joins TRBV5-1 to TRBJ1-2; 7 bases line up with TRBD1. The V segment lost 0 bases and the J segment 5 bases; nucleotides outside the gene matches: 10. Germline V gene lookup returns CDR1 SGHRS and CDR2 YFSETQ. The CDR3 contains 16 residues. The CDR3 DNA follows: TGCGCCAGCAGCTTGGATTGGGACAGTGGAATTTATGGCTACACCTTC. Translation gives CASSLDWDSGIYGYTF. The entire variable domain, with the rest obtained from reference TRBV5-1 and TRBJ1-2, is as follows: KAGVTQTPRYLIKTRGQQVTLSCSPISGHRSVSWYQQTPGQGLQFLFEYFSETQRNKGNFPGRFSGRQFSNSRSEMNVSTLELGDSALYLCASSLDWDSGIYGYTFGSGTRLTVV.

CDR3 nucleotide sequence: TGTGCCAGCAGTCGAGGGGGGGGAACCTACAATGAGCAGTTCTTC. Residues: CASSRGGGTYNEQFF. This chain links TRBV6-6 with TRBJ2-1; possible D gene TRBD2, 7 bases. Trimming took off 5 bases at V and 2 bases at J, with 13 bases between the two ends. Germline CDR1 reads MNHNY; CDR2 reads SVGAGI (reference sequence). The CDR3 has 15 amino acids.

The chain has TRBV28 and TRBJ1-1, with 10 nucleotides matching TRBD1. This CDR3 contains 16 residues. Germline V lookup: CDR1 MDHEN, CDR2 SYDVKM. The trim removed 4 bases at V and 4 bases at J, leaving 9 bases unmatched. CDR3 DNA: TGTGCCAGCAGTTGGGGGACAGGGGCCGGGAGCACTGAAGCTTTCTTT. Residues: CASSWGTGAGSTEAFF.